A selection of T cell receptor beta chains follows, all from one sample in a study of blood T cell repertoires in COVID-19. Here immunoSEQ multiplex PCR was the method, and the copy in TCRdb shows in-frame clones only, minus some. The sample holds approximately 250,000 clones, just under 85% seen once. The sequenced sample consisted of PBMCs or T cells enriched from blood (not recorded which). The source of these receptors is a man between 40 and 49 years old who had recovered from COVID-19. Each CDR3 is given with its conserved first and last residue. The D gene is left open where the match is weak. Not every row has a clone size; where given, it reads once, few, many or a size class.

j_gene	v_gene	d_gene	abundance	CDR3aa	CDR3nt
TRBJ2-1	TRBV7-2	-	once	CASSFASASDEQFF	TGTGCCAGCAGCTTTGCTAGCGCCTCGGATGAGCAGTTCTTC
TRBJ2-7	TRBV11-2	-	-	CASSTLEGALSYEQYF	TGTGCCAGCAGCACGCTGGAGGGGGCTCTCTCCTACGAGCAGTACTTC
TRBJ2-7	TRBV7-2	TRBD2	-	CASLLAGGSYEQYF	TGTGCCAGCCTACTAGCGGGGGGGTCCTACGAGCAGTACTTC
TRBJ1-2	TRBV5-1	TRBD1	-	CASSPTGNYGYTF	TGCGCCAGCAGCCCGACAGGGAACTATGGCTACACCTTC
TRBJ2-2	TRBV5-5	-	-	CASSPQGTGELFF	TGTGCCAGCAGCCCACAGGGAACCGGGGAGCTGTTTTTT
TRBJ1-1	TRBV7-8	-	-	CASSPSGGFAEAFF	TGTGCCAGCAGCCCCAGCGGTGGTTTCGCTGAAGCTTTCTTT
TRBJ1-1	TRBV7-9	-	-	CASSLAQGGVRTEAFF	TGTGCCAGCAGCTTAGCGCAAGGGGGGGTTCGCACTGAAGCTTTCTTT
TRBJ1-4	TRBV5-1	-	-	CASSSTKNEKLFF	TGCGCCAGCAGCTCAACAAAGAATGAAAAACTGTTTTTT
TRBJ2-5	TRBV4-2	TRBD2	-	CASSQDGGGTRGTQYF	TGTGCCAGCAGCCAAGATGGGGGCGGGACTAGGGGGACCCAGTACTTC
TRBJ1-6	TRBV7-2	-	-	CASSLVSRNSPLHF	TGTGCCAGCAGCTTAGTATCTCGTAATTCACCCCTCCACTTT
TRBJ1-1	TRBV25-1	TRBD1	-	CASSEPGTGMNTEAFF	TGTGCCAGCAGTGAGCCGGGGACAGGAATGAACACTGAAGCTTTCTTT
TRBJ2-3	TRBV7-6	-	-	CASSLEMGGSTDTQYF	TGTGCCAGCAGCTTAGAGATGGGCGGGAGCACAGATACGCAGTATTTT
TRBJ2-1	TRBV6-4	TRBD2	many	CASSESGGANEQFF	TGTGCCAGCAGTGAGAGCGGGGGGGCCAATGAGCAGTTCTTC
TRBJ1-5	TRBV4-1	TRBD1	-	CASSQGQGASSQPQHF	TGCGCCAGCAGCCAAGGACAGGGGGCGAGTAGTCAGCCCCAGCATTTT
TRBJ1-5	TRBV7-2	TRBD1	-	CASSSRTGVGQPQHF	TGTGCCAGCAGCTCCCGGACAGGGGTTGGTCAGCCCCAGCATTTT
TRBJ2-7	TRBV4-2	-	-	CASSRGTAADYEQYF	TGTGCCAGCAGCAGGGGGACCGCCGCGGACTACGAGCAGTACTTC
TRBJ2-5	TRBV5-1	-	-	CASSPGEQETQYF	TGCGCCAGCAGCCCCGGGGAGCAAGAGACCCAGTACTTC
TRBJ1-2	TRBV7-6	TRBD1	-	CASSLGGQGAYGYTF	TGTGCCAGCAGCTTAGGAGGACAGGGGGCCTATGGCTACACCTTC
TRBJ1-1	TRBV7-6	-	-	CASSALSGTFMNTEAFF	TGTGCCAGCAGCGCCCTGTCCGGGACATTTATGAACACTGAAGCTTTCTTT
TRBJ2-3	TRBV19	TRBD2	few	CASSISGGLDTQYF	TGTGCCAGTAGTATATCGGGAGGCCTAGATACGCAGTATTTT
TRBJ1-4	TRBV5-6	TRBD1	-	CASSPPGTGGEKLFF	TGTGCCAGCAGCCCGCCCGGGACAGGGGGCGAAAAACTGTTTTTT
TRBJ1-4	TRBV28	TRBD1	-	CASSFNLGQGNEKLFF	TGTGCCAGCAGTTTCAATCTGGGACAGGGTAATGAAAAACTGTTTTTT
TRBJ1-4	TRBV28	TRBD1	-	CASSSLIQGAEEKLFF	TGTGCCAGCAGTTCCTTGATACAGGGGGCGGAAGAAAAACTGTTTTTT
TRBJ1-3	TRBV5-1	-	-	CASSLDTAGNTIYF	TGCGCCAGCAGCTTGGACACAGCTGGAAACACCATATATTTT
TRBJ2-7	TRBV2	TRBD2	-	CATSTSGSNEQYF	TGTGCCACCTCGACTAGCGGGAGTAACGAGCAGTACTTC
TRBJ2-4	TRBV4-3	-	once	CASSQWGQVNIQYF	TGCGCCAGCAGCCAATGGGGCCAAGTAAACATTCAGTACTTC
TRBJ1-1	TRBV5-1	-	-	CASSLGVNTEAFF	TGCGCCAGCAGCTTAGGGGTGAACACTGAAGCTTTCTTT
TRBJ1-1	TRBV29-1	-	-	CSVVWARAEAFF	TGCAGCGTCGTTTGGGCGCGGGCTGAAGCTTTCTTT
TRBJ1-6	TRBV28	-	once	CASSRAGDGSPLHF	TGTGCCAGCAGTCGGGCGGGGGACGGGTCACCCCTCCACTTT
TRBJ1-2	TRBV9	-	-	CASSVGQGVYYGYTF	TGTGCCAGCAGCGTGGGGCAGGGTGTGTACTATGGCTACACCTTC
TRBJ1-5	TRBV7-8	-	-	CASSLTQGHSPQNQPQHF	TGTGCCAGCAGCTTAACTCAGGGGCATTCCCCCCAAAATCAGCCCCAGCATTTT
TRBJ2-7	TRBV2	TRBD1	-	CASSAGTGSSYEQYF	TGTGCCAGCAGCGCCGGGACAGGGAGCTCCTACGAGCAGTACTTC
TRBJ2-4	TRBV7-9	-	-	CASSIDGAIQYF	TGTGCCAGCAGTATAGATGGAGCCATTCAGTACTTC
TRBJ2-7	TRBV7-9	TRBD2	-	CASSSRLAGAYEQYF	TGTGCCAGCAGCTCTAGACTAGCGGGAGCCTACGAGCAGTACTTC
TRBJ1-5	TRBV28	-	few	CASSFPGEGNQPQHF	TGTGCCAGCAGTTTCCCGGGTGAGGGCAATCAGCCCCAGCATTTT
TRBJ2-3	TRBV28	TRBD2	-	CASSFPRKAGDPDTQYF	TGTGCCAGCAGTTTTCCCCGTAAAGCGGGAGACCCAGATACGCAGTATTTT
TRBJ2-3	TRBV4-3	-	-	CASSQANTDTQYF	TGCGCCAGCAGCCAAGCTAACACAGATACGCAGTATTTT
TRBJ1-2	TRBV7-8	-	-	CASSLAQGNYGYTF	TGTGCCAGCAGCTTAGCCCAGGGTAACTATGGCTACACCTTC
TRBJ2-7	TRBV20-1	TRBD2	-	CSASVSGIHEQYF	TGCAGTGCTAGTGTTAGCGGGATTCACGAGCAGTACTTC
TRBJ2-7	TRBV11-2	TRBD1	-	CASSVGTGGRRAEQYF	TGTGCCAGCAGCGTCGGGACAGGGGGTCGGCGGGCCGAGCAGTACTTC
TRBJ2-7	TRBV2	TRBD2	-	CASSRDYLEQYF	TGTGCCAGCAGCCGGGACTATCTCGAGCAGTACTTC